Listed below are T cell receptor beta chains from one sample, sequenced in a study of identical twins. TCRdb re-called the 5' RACE reads with MiXCR, one entry per CDR3 protein. The table records about 250,000 distinct CDR3 sequences, over 11% of them present only once. Sequencing was done on a sample of memory (CD45RO+) T cells sorted from blood. The receptors were gathered from a woman aged 18-29 years in good health. Both conserved end residues are part of each CDR3. The D gene is left open where the match is weak. Expanded clones are given a class, and other clones once, few, many or no size at all.

J gene	V gene	D gene	clone size	CDR3 DNA	CDR3 protein
TRBJ2-6	TRBV5-1	.	few	TGCGCCAGCAGCTTGGTATCTGGCTCTGGGGCCAACGTCCTGACTTTC	CASSLVSGSGANVLTF
TRBJ1-5	TRBV29-1	TRBD1	many	TGCAGCGTTCGTCAGGGGGCGAATCAGCCCCAGCATTTT	CSVRQGANQPQHF
TRBJ1-2	TRBV6-2/TRBV6-3	.	.	TGTGCCAGCAGTCCCAGTATCCTAGTACCGGTGGAGGGCTACACCTTC	CASSPSILVPVEGYTF
TRBJ2-5	TRBV5-5	.	.	TGTGCCAGCAGCCTTGACGGCGGCAGTAGGCAAGAGACCCAGTACTTC	CASSLDGGSRQETQYF
TRBJ1-3	TRBV20-1	.	few	TGCAGTGCGGGAGACGGAAACACCATATATTTT	CSAGDGNTIYF
TRBJ1-1	TRBV5-6	.	few	TGTGCCAGCAGCTTCGGGTTAGGGAAGAGGAGCACTGAAGCTTTCTTT	CASSFGLGKRSTEAFF
TRBJ2-1	TRBV12-5	TRBD2	few	TGTGCTAGTGGGGGCCTTCGGGCTAGCGGGAGGGCCCGGGTCGAAAATGAGCAGTTCTTC	CASGGLRASGRARVENEQFF
TRBJ1-1	TRBV5-1	.	.	TGCGCCAGCAGCTTGGGCGCAGGGTTAGTGAACACTGAAGCTTTCTTT	CASSLGAGLVNTEAFF
TRBJ1-2	TRBV29-1	.	few	TGCAGCGTGGCTCCCGGGACGGCCAACTATGGCTACACCTTC	CSVAPGTANYGYTF
TRBJ2-1	TRBV20-1	TRBD2	.	TGCAGTGCTAGAGATGGGCGGGAGGGATTCAATGAGCAGTTCTTC	CSARDGREGFNEQFF
TRBJ2-3	TRBV6-1	TRBD1	.	TGTGCCAGCCAGGGAGGGGGACAGGGGGCAGATACGCAGTATTTT	CASQGGGQGADTQYF
TRBJ2-6	TRBV3-1	TRBD1	many	TGTGCCAGCAGCCAAGAAGGGGGGACAGGGCACTCTGGGGCCAACGTCCTGACTTTC	CASSQEGGTGHSGANVLTF
TRBJ2-3	TRBV9	.	.	TGTGCCAGCAGCGCGGGTGGATCGAGGGCCGCAAACACAGATACGCAGTATTTT	CASSAGGSRAANTDTQYF
TRBJ1-6	TRBV11-2	.	.	TGTGCCAGCAGCTTAGCACCCGGGGTGAATTCACCCCTCCACTTT	CASSLAPGVNSPLHF
TRBJ1-2	TRBV12-3/TRBV12-4	.	.	TGTGCCAGCAGTTTGAACGGGCGAGTAGGAGGCTACACCTTC	CASSLNGRVGGYTF
TRBJ2-7	TRBV15	.	few	TGTGCCACCAGCAGAGAGTCAGGGGGGGCCTACGAGCAGTACTTC	CATSRESGGAYEQYF
TRBJ1-6	TRBV27	.	few	TGTGCCAGCAGTTTTGCAGTACGGTCACCCCTCCACTTT	CASSFAVRSPLHF
TRBJ2-3	TRBV18	.	.	TGTGCCAGCTCACCAGCTTTCACAGGAGTCACAGATACGCAGTATTTT	CASSPAFTGVTDTQYF
TRBJ2-1	TRBV7-6	.	.	TGTGCCAGCAGCTTAAGGTCCGGGACATCCTCCTACAATGAGCAGTTCTTC	CASSLRSGTSSYNEQFF
TRBJ2-1	TRBV9	.	.	TGTGCCAGCAGCAGGGTCAACAATGAGCAGTTCTTC	CASSRVNNEQFF
TRBJ2-3	TRBV28	TRBD1	few	TGTGCCAGCAGTATACAGGGGCGCAATCAGCCCCAGTATTTT	CASSIQGRNQPQYF
TRBJ1-2	TRBV18	TRBD1	.	TGTGCCAGCTCCGGCGGACAGGACTATGGCTACACCTTC	CASSGGQDYGYTF